The 14 T cell receptor beta chains reported below all come from one sample, sequenced in a study of T cells in Graves' hyperthyroidism and ophthalmopathy. TCR beta CDR3 regions were amplified from RNA. Researchers ran a first-round RT-PCR on the TCR CDR3 using the HTBI primer set. TCRdb itself ran the multiplex PCR reads through MiXCR, one entry per CDR3 protein. The sample records under 250,000 distinct CDR3 sequences, roughly a quarter being singletons. Material for sequencing was blood. Source of these receptors: a woman in her 40s with Graves' ophthalmopathy.

This chain joins TRBV12-3 or TRBV12-4 and TRBJ2-7, with 8 bases aligning to TRBD2. This CDR3 has 14 residues. The trim removed 3 bases at V and 3 bases at J, leaving 4 bases unmatched. CDR3 region: CASSLAAGVYEQYF. The DNA for the CDR3 is TGTGCCAGCAGTTTGGCAGCGGGAGTCTACGAGCAGTACTTC.

Ten or more counts support this clonotype. The chain employs TRBV4-2 and TRBJ2-5; a possible D gene is TRBD2 (5 bases). V shed 1 base and J shed 0 bases, with 9 bases lying between them. Germline V gives CDR1 LGHNA, CDR2 YNFKEQ. The CDR3 contains 15 residues. The CDR3 DNA is TGTGCCAGCAGCCAAGCAAGGGAGTACCAAGAGACCCAGTACTTC. This sequence encodes CASSQAREYQETQYF.

This clonotype has just one count. This could be a read error, since a much larger clone is one nucleotide away. V is TRBV4-1 and J is TRBJ2-7; tentative D call: TRBD1 (6 bases). The CDR3 is 15 amino acids. Germline CDR1 reads MGHRA; CDR2 reads YSYEKL. The V end was cut by 3 bases, the J end by 1 base, with 13 bases between. CDR3 nucleotides: TGCGCCAGCAGCCATAAGCAGGGGATTTCCTACGAGCAGTACTTC. The encoded protein is CASSHKQGISYEQYF.

This clonotype was counted at least ten times. V gene TRBV28 combines with J gene TRBJ2-7; D remains unclear. Germline lookup yields CDR1 MDHEN and CDR2 SYDVKM. The CDR3 spans 11 residues. V was pared by 5 bases and J by 5 bases, with 7 bases between. CDR3 DNA: TGTGCCAGCAGTCTCGGAGACGAGCAGTACTTC. This gives the protein CASSLGDEQYF.

This clonotype was observed at least ten times. The V gene is TRBV6-1, the J gene TRBJ1-5, with D maybe TRBD1 (6 bases). The CDR3 length is 13 residues. V was shortened by 6 bases and J by 5 bases, with 11 bases between the two germline ends. The V gene's germline CDR1 is MNHNS and CDR2 SASEGT. DNA of the CDR3: TGTGCCAGCAGCATTTACAGGGATCAGCCCCAGCATTTT. It translates to CASSIYRDQPQHF.

The chain is built from TRBV11-2 and TRBJ2-2; 7 bases agree with TRBD1. This CDR3 spans 16 amino acids. Losses at the gene ends were 4 bases for V and 2 bases for J; bases not matched to a gene: 7. Germline V lookup: CDR1 SGHAT, CDR2 FQNNGV. The CDR3 DNA is TGTGCCAGCAGCTCGCCGGGACAGACAAACACCGGGGAGCTGTTTTTT. Translating it yields CASSSPGQTNTGELFF.

CDR3 in amino acids: CASSERAGANVLTF. The CDR3 DNA sequence: TGTGCCAGCAGTGAACGGGCAGGGGCCAACGTCCTGACTTTC. The chain couples TRBV6-1 to TRBJ2-6; the D is unclear. This CDR3 spans 14 amino acids. Per the germline V gene, CDR1 is MNHNS and CDR2 is SASEGT. The ends were cut back, 2 bases at V and 4 bases at J, with 6 bases in the middle.

The count of this clonotype is one. The CDR3 region is CASHGPGVETQYF. CDR3 DNA sequence: TGTGCCAGCCACGGCCCGGGGGTAGAGACCCAGTACTTC. The V call is TRBV7-2, the J call TRBJ2-5, with D tentatively TRBD2 (6 bases). Germline V lookup: CDR1 SGHTA, CDR2 FQGNSA. This CDR3 has 13 amino acids. V was clipped by 8 bases and J by 4 bases, with 14 bases between them.

The chain links TRBV30 to TRBJ2-7; 10 bases fit TRBD2. The trim removed 3 bases at V and 2 bases at J, leaving 4 bases unmatched. The CDR3 has 14 residues. Per the germline V gene, CDR1 is GTSNPN and CDR2 is SVGIG (reference sequence). CDR3 coding DNA: TGTGCCTGGAGCGTCACTAGCGGGGCCTACGAGCAGTACTTC. It is translated as CAWSVTSGAYEQYF.

This clonotype was found many times. The chain employs TRBV29-1 and TRBJ1-2; D possibly corresponds to TRBD1 (5 bases). The CDR3 has 11 amino acids. Germline V gives CDR1 SQVTM, CDR2 ANQGSEA. Trimming shortened V by 3 bases and J by 8 bases, and 10 bases separated the two germline ends. The CDR3 nucleotides read TGCAGCGTTGACAGGGTGAAGGGCTACACCTTC. Translation gives CSVDRVKGYTF.

This clonotype has ten or more counts. The V gene is TRBV4-1, the J gene TRBJ2-7; either TRBD1 or TRBD2 may supply D (5 bases each). Trimming cost V 0 bases and J 5 bases, with 14 bases left between them. CDR1 is MGHRA, CDR2 YSYEKL, per germline. This CDR3 has 15 residues. The CDR3 protein is CASSQDAPVGDEQYF. CDR3 nucleotide sequence: TGCGCCAGCAGCCAAGATGCCCCCGTGGGGGACGAGCAGTACTTC.

In this sample, this clonotype turned up many times. The chain is built from TRBV10-3 and TRBJ2-7; possible D gene TRBD1, 6 bases. The CDR3 totals 13 residues. CDR1 and CDR2 from the germline V gene are ENHRY and SYGVKD. V lost 6 bases and J lost 5, with 14 bases in between. The CDR3 DNA follows: TGTGCCATCAGGAGGGCCAGGGGCGACGAGCAGTACTTC. It yields the protein CAIRRARGDEQYF.

The rearrangement links TRBV7-3 to TRBJ2-7; 8 bases are a match to TRBD2. Germline V gene data show CDR1 as SGHTA and CDR2 as FQGTGA. J was trimmed by 3 bases and V by 2 bases; bases with no gene match: 6. The CDR3 is made up of 15 amino acids. The CDR3 loop reads CASSLQLAGGYEQYF. The CDR3 DNA is TGTGCCAGCAGCTTACAGCTAGCGGGTGGCTACGAGCAGTACTTC.

This clonotype was recorded many times. J is TRBJ2-2 and V is TRBV5-1, with no clear D. CDR3 size: 14 residues. CDR1 is SGHRS and CDR2 is YFSETQ in the germline V gene. The V and J ends lost 0 bases and 6 bases respectively, with 9 bases between them. The CDR3 region is CASSLDPAPGELFF. CDR3 sequence (DNA): TGCGCCAGCAGCTTGGATCCCGCCCCCGGGGAGCTGTTTTTT.